This T cell receptor (beta chain) was obtained from a study of T-cell memory formation after mild COVID-19. Whole-study findings and limits: The finding that pre-infection memory included some responding clones suggested that cross-reactive memory joined. Day 15 to 85 contracting clones showed balanced CD4/CD8; later expanders leaned CD4+. Contracting clones localized mainly to CM and EM when CD4+ and mainly to EMRA when CD8+.

Of note for this clonotype: Antigen unknown.

After 5'RACE with constant-segment primers, TCR alpha and TCR beta cDNA libraries carrying sample barcodes and UMIs were obtained. TCRdb processed the 5' RACE reads anew with MiXCR; each CDR3 protein has one entry. The sample yields some 120,000 distinct CDR3 sequences, roughly 6% seen once. CDR3 length: 12 residues. Germline V gene data show CDR1 as MNHEY and CDR2 as SVGEGT. Trimming pared 8 bases from V and 4 bases from J, leaving 9 bases between. The TCR sequence derives from an adult woman who had mild COVID-19 (a few samples of this study predate the infection). Cell type and time point are not known. The sequencing sample was made of PBMCs or a T cell subset sorted from them (not recorded which). V gene TRBV6-2 or TRBV6-3 combines with J gene TRBJ1-3; a weak D match, TRBD1 (6 bases). The CDR3 sequence: CASWTVGNTIYF. Here the CDR3 DNA reads TGTGCCAGCTGGACAGTCGGAAACACCATATATTTT.